This entry lists 10 T cell receptor beta chains sequenced from one sample in a study of blood T cell repertoires in COVID-19. The method was immunoSEQ multiplex PCR; TCRdb's version includes in-frame clones alone and lacks a portion of them. There are 300,000 to 350,000 clones in the sample; about nine tenths occur only once, and less than 9.5% lies in the top ten. What was sequenced was PBMCs or T cells enriched from blood (not recorded which). The receptors come from a woman under 40 who had recovered from COVID-19.

V usage is TRBV7-2 and J usage is TRBJ2-7, with D uncertain. Looked up from germline, CDR1 is SGHTA and CDR2 is FQGNSA. The V end was cut by 3 bases, the J end by 5 bases, with 14 bases between. This CDR3 spans 14 amino acids. Written as DNA, the CDR3 is TGTGCCAGCAGCTTGGGCTCTCCCCCCCACGAGCAGTACTTC. This gives the protein CASSLGSPPHEQYF.

The chain carries TRBV7-8 and TRBJ2-7, with a weak D call TRBD1 (5 bases). This CDR3 is built from 14 residues. V lost 5 bases to trimming and J lost 2 bases, with 13 bases between them. The V gene's germline CDR1 is SGHVS and CDR2 FQNEAQ. The CDR3: CASSPWTTAYEQYF. The CDR3 coding sequence is TGTGCCAGCAGCCCGTGGACAACGGCCTACGAGCAGTACTTC.

This chain links TRBV19 with TRBJ2-2; 10 nucleotides match TRBD1. J gave up 6 bases and V 7 bases, and 11 bases lay outside the gene matches. The CDR3 totals 16 residues. Germline CDR1 LNHDA, CDR2 SQIVND (reference sequence). The chain's CDR3 is CASNIGTGTGAGELFF. The CDR3 DNA is TGTGCCAGTAACATCGGCACCGGGACAGGGGCCGGGGAGCTGTTTTTT.

The chain combines TRBV5-1 with TRBJ1-4; D is possibly TRBD1 (5 bases). Trimming pared 5 bases from V and 4 bases from J, leaving 12 bases between. Per the germline V gene, CDR1 is SGHRS and CDR2 is YFSETQ. The CDR3 length is 14 residues. The CDR3 coding sequence is TGCGCCAGCAGTTTAGACAGTTATAATGAAAAACTGTTTTTT. This encodes CASSLDSYNEKLFF.

The gene calls are TRBV6-2 or TRBV6-3 and TRBJ1-2; a weak D match, TRBD1 (6 bases). Looked up from germline, CDR1 is MNHEY and CDR2 is SVGEGT. Trimming stripped 3 bases from V and 2 bases from J, with 7 bases between. The CDR3 loop spans 13 amino acids. For the CDR3, the DNA is TGTGCCAGCAGTTATGGACAGAACTATGGCTACACCTTC. Its protein is CASSYGQNYGYTF.

The J gene is TRBJ1-6, the V gene TRBV3-1 (or the pseudogene TRBV3-2); no definite D call. Trimming left V 2 bases short and J 5 bases short, with 4 bases between. The germline gives CDR1 LGHDT, CDR2 YNNKEL (reference sequence). This CDR3 is 13 amino acids long. CDR3 region: CASSQSDNSPLHF. The CDR3, as DNA: TGTGCCAGCAGCCAATCCGATAATTCACCCCTCCACTTT.

J is TRBJ1-1 and V is TRBV5-1; 10 bases map to TRBD1. Trimming at V came to 7 bases and at J to 4 bases, leaving 4 bases not matched to a gene. CDR1 is SGHRS, CDR2 YFSETQ, per germline. The CDR3 contains 13 residues. As DNA, the CDR3 is TGCGCCAGCGACAGGGGGCAGGGCACTGAAGCTTTCTTT. This codes for CASDRGQGTEAFF.

This clone was detected a few times. This chain links TRBV4-1 with TRBJ2-1; TRBD2 agrees at 9 bases. With V trimmed by 4 bases and J by 9 bases, 13 bases remained unmatched. The CDR3 extends over 16 amino acids. Germline loops: CDR1 MGHRA, CDR2 YSYEKL. The CDR3 loop is CASSLLAGDPISEQFF. For the CDR3, the DNA is TGCGCCAGCAGCCTCTTAGCGGGGGATCCCATCAGTGAGCAGTTCTTC.

There are a few counts of this clone. The gene calls are TRBV27 and TRBJ1-1; 7 bases are shared with TRBD1. The length of the CDR3 is 15 residues. Germline V gene data show CDR1 as MNHEY and CDR2 as SMNVEV (reference sequence). Germline trimming cut 2 bases from V and 6 bases from J; bases unmatched to any gene: 9. CDR3 bases: TGTGCCAGCAGTTTACTGTCCGAGGGGGCCGCTGAAGCTTTCTTT. It codes for CASSLLSEGAAEAFF.

In this sample, this clone turned up a few times. V gene TRBV10-3 combines with J gene TRBJ1-5; 7 bases fit TRBD1. Looked up from germline, CDR1 is ENHRY and CDR2 is SYGVKD. The CDR3 is made up of 13 amino acids. V was clipped by 7 bases and J by 5 bases; unmatched bases: 5. CDR3 DNA: TGTGCCATCAATACAGGGGCGGATCAGCCCCAGCATTTT. Translating gives CAINTGADQPQHF.